The clone carrying this TCR beta chain has just a few counts. As yet, its antigen is unknown. Trimming removed 10 bases at V and 2 bases at J, with 11 bases between. CDR1 is SEHNR and CDR2 is FQNEAQ in the germline V gene (reference sequence). The CDR3 is 13 amino acids. The authors used template switching to add a universal primer site and gave cDNA unique molecular identifiers. TCRdb independently ran MiXCR on the 5' RACE reads; one entry per CDR3 protein. Of about 730,000 distinct CDR3 sequences listed, 21% were seen once; the top ten hold roughly 4%. The record originates from a study of identical twins. Study results and caveats: Because invariant MAIT and iNKT cells could be present, zero-insertion analyses could be partly confounded. For out-of-frame beta sequences, excess twin sharing was weaker.

In addition, the sample was reused for a study of T cells expressing NK-cell markers.

Sequencing input: PBMCs. The rearrangement links TRBV7-9 to TRBJ1-4, with D unresolved. The TCR comes from a woman between 18 and 29 years old in good health. The CDR3 DNA follows: TGTGCCAACCAAAGGTCGACTAATGAAAAACTGTTTTTT. It yields the protein CANQRSTNEKLFF.